This T cell receptor (beta chain) is drawn from a study of OX40 agonist ivuxolimab in advanced cancers. Study details: Hepatocellular carcinoma, melanoma, renal cell or head and neck cancer occurred in dose-escalation patients. Findings and caveats of the study: Individuals who were partial responders at 0.1-3.0 mg/kg had clonal expansion that ranked among the lowest.

Trimming took 4 bases from V and 1 from J, leaving 12 bases between them. Germline V gene lookup returns CDR1 SGHRS and CDR2 YFSETQ. The CDR3 sequence is 14 residues long. Sequenced by immunoSEQ multiplex PCR; TCRdb stores in-frame clones only, minus some. The repertoire has tens of thousands of clones, 80% to 90% of them found once; the top ten carry 6% to 8%. Comments on this clone: The antigen remains undetermined.

The chain links TRBV5-1 to TRBJ2-7, with D perhaps TRBD1 (5 bases). The clonotype was recovered from an adult with an advanced solid tumor such as melanoma, head and neck, liver or kidney cancer. Source: CD4+ or CD8+ T cells sorted from blood, taken in a trial of the OX40 agonist ivuxolimab. The CDR3 loop is CASSPPGHSYEQYV. In nucleotides, the CDR3 is TGCGCCAGCAGCCCCCCCGGACATTCCTACGAGCAGTACGTC.